The sequence of this T cell receptor (beta chain) was determined in a study of blood T cell repertoires in COVID-19 (TCRdb year 2020). Context from the whole study: Collaborator samples came from the United States, Italy and Spain and covered acute and convalescent phases of COVID-19. The samples were drawn from the first 160 participants of the ongoing ImmuneRACE study and from 1,254 subjects provided by 6 global collaborators. Nearly every sample came with metadata listing a de-identified subject ID, COVID-19 status, age in years and sex. Where available, HLA class I and class II types were taken from metadata supplied by the sample provider and were not determined by assay-based typing. Deeply sampled blood TCRbeta repertoires from subjects exposed to, actively infected with, or recovered from COVID-19 were included in the dataset. The prospective study material was composed of cDNA or gDNA derived from T cells, B-cell-depleted T cells, or PBMCs. The repertoires were made available in a free public database intended to serve as a resource for research on the immune response to SARS-CoV-2.

As to this clone: The antigen it recognizes is unknown. No base-level quality is on record; no much larger clone is a single base apart.

After removal of 6 bases from V and 6 bases from J, the junction retains 4 bases not matched to a gene. The cysteine opens and the phenylalanine closes a CDR3 of 13 amino acids. Of all the DNA, just the CDR3 is kept, 39 bases in frame from base 1. From a lookup of the germline V gene, CDR1 and CDR2 are MDHEN and SYDVKM. TCRbeta CDR3 regions were amplified from genomic DNA using the immunoSEQ Assay, a bias-controlled multiplex PCR. In the original analysis: The number of nucleated cells in each sample was estimated by amplification of reference gene primers within the assay. Sequence reads were collapsed and filtered to measure the absolute abundance of every unique TCRbeta CDR3 rearrangement. For each sample, productive Simpson clonality was calculated as the square root of Simpson's diversity index over productive rearrangements. The immuneACCESS repertoire file appears here via TCRdb, limited to in-frame rearrangements. These files lack a portion of the clones; in checked studies, under half of the deficit traces to unresolved V genes, and the cause of the others is not known. The V and J calls and clone size are taken from that table; D and trimming were inferred from the DNA. This sample gives 90,000 to 120,000 clones in total; around 64% of them show up just once. The ten most abundant clones make up roughly 2% of the sample.

Whole blood was collected in K2EDTA tubes by collaborating institutions according to the institutions' own protocols. Collaborator samples were shipped for TCRbeta analysis as frozen whole blood, isolated PBMCs, or DNA extracted from either sample type. Results the study describes overall, beyond this receptor: The quantity of clinical and demographic metadata differed by source and by participant and was supplied without curation.

The source material was peripheral blood. The chain is encoded by TRBV28 joined to TRBJ1-5, and 8 junction bases match TRBD1. This TCR was recovered from a woman aged 40 to 50 with acute or convalescent COVID-19. The CDR3 loop reads CASSRGQVQPQHF. The bases are TGTGCCAGCAGCCGGGGACAGGTTCAGCCCCAGCATTTT.